Given below is one TCR beta chain in context. Its antigen is not yet known. No qualities accompany the bases; no much larger clone lies one base away. The CDR3 holds 11 amino acids from the cysteine to the phenylalanine. Just CDR3 DNA is preserved here, 33 bases in frame from base 1. V is clipped by 11 bases and J by 5 bases, and the sequence between their germline boundaries is 13 bases long. Reading the germline V gene (reference sequence) gives CDR1 MNHEY and CDR2 SMNVEV. This record comes from a study of regulatory T cells in long-lasting Graves disease (dated by TCRdb to the early 2020s). Context from the whole study: Persistent Graves' disease was defined as antithyroid drug treatment for over 5 years with persistently positive TSH receptor autoantibodies. Persistent Graves' disease patients were compared with newly diagnosed Graves' disease patients by peripheral blood TCR sequencing and RNA sequencing. The study took place in China and was registered as a clinical trial. A total of about 33 samples were covered by TCR sequencing, comprising roughly 13 persistent and around 20 newly diagnosed Graves' disease patients. Antithyroid drugs had been taken for approximately 10 years on average by persistent Graves' disease patients in the clinical cohort. Study-wide findings and limitations: A larger number of public clonotypes was shared among persistent patients (2,741) than among newly diagnosed patients (approximately 930). Peripheral blood alone was examined, since thyroid tissue, which constituted the primary lesion, could not be accessed. As a limitation, the authors acknowledged that the small sample size may reduce accuracy. Compared with newly diagnosed patients, patients with persistent Graves' disease had lower TCR Shannon entropy and fewer highly expanded clones, which suggests clonal expansion. Preferential use of TRBV28, TRBJ1-2 and TRBJ2-5 was observed in persistent disease, whereas TRBV20-1 and TRBJ2-1 were favored in newly diagnosed disease. Sequencing and analysis were limited to the TCR beta chain.

What this sample's time point label stands for: persistent/refractory GD, antithyroid drugs over 5 years with positive TRAb. RNA was extracted from PBMCs in TRIzol for both TCR sequencing and RNA sequencing. Graves' disease was diagnosed according to American Thyroid Association guidelines. The patients came from an endocrinology department in Xi'an, China. Each patient gave approximately 8.8 milliliters of peripheral blood, collected in an EDTA anticoagulant tube. Ficoll Paque Plus density gradient separation was used to isolate PBMCs, and no further T cell sorting was performed. An Agilent 2100 Bioanalyzer and agarose gel were used to check RNA quality, while a NanoDrop 2000 measured RNA concentration. Libraries were built with multiplex PCR. Sequencing was carried out with an Illumina HiSeq 4000. CDR3 regions were amplified by Arm-PCR with iRepertoire HTBI primers to construct TCR beta libraries. Before sequencing, the PCR products underwent gel purification. The study's own analysis went as follows. Gene usage analysis of CDR3 amino acid clonotypes relied on the approximately 62 TRBV and around 13 TRBJ segments identified across samples. COPE and FqMerger were used to merge filtered high-quality paired reads into contigs. Contigs were aligned with BLAST to IMGT TRBV, TRBD and TRBJ reference genes, and CDR3 was defined per IMGT. Any clonotype with a frequency above 0.1% was classified as a highly expanded clone. Shannon entropy was used to measure repertoire diversity, and the Gini coefficient was used to measure V-J evenness. Public clonotypes were defined as clonotypes shared by more than one individual. TCRdb reanalyzed the raw reads on its own, using fastp at Q25 for trimming and MiXCR for clone calling, and kept in-frame beta chains. For every CDR3 protein sequence, its rows merge into one entry that carries the most common genes and DNA. TCRdb's processing, not the authors', yielded these V and J calls. A total of around 460,000 distinct CDR3 sequences appear in this sample, about a fifth of them only once. Less than 9% of the sample rests with the top ten.

This sequence uses TRBV27 and TRBJ2-7; the D gene is possibly TRBD2, with 6 bases matching. Here the sequenced sample was peripheral blood mononuclear cells (PBMCs), taken when the disease was refractory, from a patient treated with antithyroid drugs. This clonotype was sampled from a female donor with Graves disease. The DNA sequence follows: TGTGCCGCCGGAGGGCCAAACGAGCAGTACTTC. It is translated as CAAGGPNEQYF.